These 4 T cell receptor beta chains were all obtained from the same sample, sequenced in a study of T cell changes during pregnancy in multiple sclerosis. Clones were read by immunoSEQ multiplex PCR, and TCRdb kept only the in-frame ones, dropping some. The sample records about 58,000 clones, around 90% being singletons. Sequenced material: CD4+ T cells from peripheral blood mononuclear cells, taken after pregnancy. These receptors originate from a female donor in good health, enrolled as a control in a pregnancy study.

The V call is TRBV7-6, the J call TRBJ2-2; D call uncertain. Germline CDR1 reads SGHVS; CDR2 reads FNYEAQ. The V end was cut by 3 bases, the J end by 0 bases, with 11 bases between. This CDR3 is built from 16 residues. CDR3 bases: TGTGCCAGCAGCTTTACAGAGCCGGCGAACACCGGGGAGCTGTTTTTT. Protein: CASSFTEPANTGELFF.

This rearrangement joins TRBV30 to TRBJ1-2, with 7 nucleotides matching TRBD1. CDR1 is GTSNPN and CDR2 is SVGIG in the germline V gene (reference sequence). The V gene end was trimmed by 4 bases and the J gene end by 2 bases; junction bases not matched to a gene: 4. The CDR3 is 13 residues long. The CDR3 here is CAWKFRGNYGYTF. CDR3 DNA sequence: TGTGCCTGGAAATTCAGGGGGAACTATGGCTACACCTTC.

Concerning this clone itself: The same CDR3 can be traced to other DNA sequences in this sample. The chain couples TRBV19 to TRBJ1-2; 7 positions agree with TRBD1. V was clipped by 5 bases and J by 2 bases; unmatched bases: 8. There are 15 residues in the CDR3. CDR1 is LNHDA and CDR2 is SQIVND in the germline V gene (reference sequence). Here the CDR3 DNA reads TGTGCCAGTAGTTCGCCGAGGGACAGCAACTATGGCTACACCTTC. Translating gives CASSSPRDSNYGYTF. The whole variable domain, remainder taken from reference TRBV19 and TRBJ1-2, is DGGITQSPKYLFRKEGQNVTLSCEQNLNHDAMYWYRQDPGQGLRLIYYSQIVNDFQKGDIAEGYSVSREKKESFPLTVTSAQKNPTAFYLCASSSPRDSNYGYTFGSGTRLTVV.

Only one count was recorded for this clone. The chain is built from TRBV6-5 and TRBJ2-7; 11 nucleotides match TRBD2. The CDR3 is 14 amino acids. Per the germline V gene, CDR1 is MNHEY and CDR2 is SVGAGI. V trimming: 6 bases; J trimming: 3 bases; junction bases outside the gene matches: 4. The CDR3 DNA reads TGTGCCAGCAGAGGCACTAGCGGGGGCTACGAGCAGTACTTC. Translated: CASRGTSGGYEQYF.